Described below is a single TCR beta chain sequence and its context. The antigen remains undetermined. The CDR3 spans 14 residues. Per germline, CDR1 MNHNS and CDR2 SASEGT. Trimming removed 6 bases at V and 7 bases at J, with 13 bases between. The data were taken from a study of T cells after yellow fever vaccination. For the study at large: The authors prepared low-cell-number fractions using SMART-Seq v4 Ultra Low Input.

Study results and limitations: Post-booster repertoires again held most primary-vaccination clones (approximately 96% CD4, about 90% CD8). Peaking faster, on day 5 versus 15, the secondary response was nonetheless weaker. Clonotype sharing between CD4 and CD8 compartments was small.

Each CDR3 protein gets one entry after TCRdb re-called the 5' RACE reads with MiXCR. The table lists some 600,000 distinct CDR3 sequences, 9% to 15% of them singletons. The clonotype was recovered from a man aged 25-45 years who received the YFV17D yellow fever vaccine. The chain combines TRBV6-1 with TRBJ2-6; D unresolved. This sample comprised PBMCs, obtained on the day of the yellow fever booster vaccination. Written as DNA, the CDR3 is TGTGCCAGCAGGATAAAACCGTTTGCCAACGTCCTGACTTTC. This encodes CASRIKPFANVLTF.